This T cell receptor (beta chain) was captured by sequencing in a study of T cell changes during pregnancy in multiple sclerosis. The V gene end was trimmed by 9 bases and the J gene end by 8 bases; junction bases not matched to a gene: 5. There are 12 residues in the CDR3. CDR1 is LNHDA and CDR2 is SQIVND in the germline V gene (reference sequence). In this sample, this clone turned up once. TCRdb's copy holds only in-frame clones and misses some; the assay was immunoSEQ multiplex PCR. The table shows 45,000 or so clones, with about 91% occurring only once. The chain employs TRBV19 and TRBJ1-2; 11 nucleotides match TRBD1. The specimen comprised CD8+ T cells from peripheral blood mononuclear cells, sampled after pregnancy. This clonotype was sampled from a female donor with multiple sclerosis, enrolled in a pregnancy study. The CDR3 DNA follows: TGTGCCAGCTGGACAGGGGGCAAAGGCTACACCTTC. It specifies CASWTGGKGYTF.